This T cell receptor beta chain was identified in a study of T cells in Graves' hyperthyroidism and ophthalmopathy. Amplification of TCR beta CDR3 regions used RNA as the template. Using the HTBI primer set, a first-round RT-PCR was run on the TCR CDR3. TCRdb itself ran the multiplex PCR reads through MiXCR, one entry per CDR3 protein. There are a few hundred thousand distinct CDR3 sequences in the sample; about 45% occur only once, and 7.5% to 8.5% lies in the top ten. Investigators excluded patients with uncontrolled infection, other autoimmune disease, pregnancy or lactation. Together with thyroid ultrasound, orbital computed tomography, serum thyroxine and TRAb, clinical symptoms were used for diagnoses. Germline V gene data show CDR1 as SNHLY and CDR2 as FYNNEI. V was cut by 7 bases and J by 5 bases, with 5 bases left in between. The CDR3 consists of 11 residues. This clonotype was observed many times. Its antigen is unknown.

General study points: Peripheral blood also featured most of the thyroid clonotypes expanded above 0.001. Researchers report that a 13 V-J model separated ophthalmopathy from stable hyperthyroidism.

The sequenced sample was peripheral blood or thyroid tissue (not recorded which). The TCR was taken from a woman aged 18-30 years with Graves' hyperthyroidism. J is TRBJ2-2 and V is TRBV2, with D unresolved. The CDR3 sequence: CASKVTGELFF. The CDR3, as DNA: TGTGCCAGCAAGGTGACCGGGGAGCTGTTTTTT.